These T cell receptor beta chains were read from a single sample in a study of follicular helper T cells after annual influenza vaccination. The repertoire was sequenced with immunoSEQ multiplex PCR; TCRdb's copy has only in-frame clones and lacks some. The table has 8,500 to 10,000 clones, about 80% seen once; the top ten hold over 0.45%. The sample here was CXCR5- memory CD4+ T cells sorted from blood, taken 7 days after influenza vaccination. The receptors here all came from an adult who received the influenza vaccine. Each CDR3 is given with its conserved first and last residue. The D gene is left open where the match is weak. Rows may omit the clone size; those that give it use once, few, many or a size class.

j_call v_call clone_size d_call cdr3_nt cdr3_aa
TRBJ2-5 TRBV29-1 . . TGCAGCGTTGGGACAGAAGAGACCCAGTACTTC CSVGTEETQYF
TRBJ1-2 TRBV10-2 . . TGCGCCAGCAGCCCCGGGGGGCCTTCCGGCTACACCTTC CASSPGGPSGYTF
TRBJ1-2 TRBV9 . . TGTGCCAGCAGCGCTTCCCCGCGCGAGATCTATGGCTACACCTTC CASSASPREIYGYTF
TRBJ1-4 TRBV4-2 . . TGTGCCAGCAGCCAAGATCTGGGGGTATGGGAAAAACTGTTTTTT CASSQDLGVWEKLFF
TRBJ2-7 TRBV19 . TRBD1 TGTGCCAGCAGGGGGTCAGTCTACGAGCAGTACTTC CASRGSVYEQYF
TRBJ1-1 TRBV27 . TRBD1 TGTGCCAGCAGTCCCGGGACAGGGGGCGGAAGCACTGAAGCTTTCTTT CASSPGTGGGSTEAFF
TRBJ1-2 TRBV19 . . TGTGCCAGTAGTATGGGCAGGGGTCTTTTTGTCTCTGGTGGCTACACCTTC CASSMGRGLFVSGGYTF
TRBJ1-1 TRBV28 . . TGTGCCAGCATCAAGTTTGGGGGGACGGGGCCCCGTCTGAACACTGAAGCTTTCTTT CASIKFGGTGPRLNTEAFF
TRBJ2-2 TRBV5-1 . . TGCGCCAGCAGCTTGTTATCGGGAGAGGCCACCGGGGAGCTGTTTTTT CASSLLSGEATGELFF
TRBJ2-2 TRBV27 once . TGTGCCAGCAGTTTATGGGGGGACACCGGGGAGCTGTTTTTT CASSLWGDTGELFF
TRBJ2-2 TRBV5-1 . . TGCGCCAGCAGCTTGGAACAGCCCGGAACCGGGGAGCTGTTTTTT CASSLEQPGTGELFF
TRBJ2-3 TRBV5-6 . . TGTGCCAGCAGCTTCGGCACTCGGGATACGCAGTATTTT CASSFGTRDTQYF
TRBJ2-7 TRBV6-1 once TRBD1 TGTGCCAGCACTTTAGACAGGGCATCGTACGAGCAGTACTTC CASTLDRASYEQYF
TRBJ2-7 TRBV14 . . TGTGCCAGCAGCCAGGGGCAGGGGGGAAGTCACGAGCAGTACTTC CASSQGQGGSHEQYF
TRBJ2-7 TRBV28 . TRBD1 TGTGCCAGCAGTTTGCGGGCTGGACAGGGGATTTCCACGGACTTC CASSLRAGQGISTDF
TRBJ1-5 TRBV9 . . TGTGCCAGCAGCGTACAGGCGGACAATCAGCCCCAGCATTTT CASSVQADNQPQHF
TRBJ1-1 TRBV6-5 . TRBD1 TGTGCCAGCAGACGTAACCGGGACAGCCCAGTTGAAGCTTTCTTT CASRRNRDSPVEAFF
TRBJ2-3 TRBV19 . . TGTGCCAGTGGAGCCGATACGCAGTATTTT CASGADTQYF
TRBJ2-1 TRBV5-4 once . TGTGCCAGCAGCTTGGCGGGGCGCTCCTACAATGAGCAGTTCTTC CASSLAGRSYNEQFF
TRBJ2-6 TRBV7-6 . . TGTGCCAGCAGCCCAAGAATCCAGGGCCCTGGGGCCAACGTCCTGACTTTC CASSPRIQGPGANVLTF